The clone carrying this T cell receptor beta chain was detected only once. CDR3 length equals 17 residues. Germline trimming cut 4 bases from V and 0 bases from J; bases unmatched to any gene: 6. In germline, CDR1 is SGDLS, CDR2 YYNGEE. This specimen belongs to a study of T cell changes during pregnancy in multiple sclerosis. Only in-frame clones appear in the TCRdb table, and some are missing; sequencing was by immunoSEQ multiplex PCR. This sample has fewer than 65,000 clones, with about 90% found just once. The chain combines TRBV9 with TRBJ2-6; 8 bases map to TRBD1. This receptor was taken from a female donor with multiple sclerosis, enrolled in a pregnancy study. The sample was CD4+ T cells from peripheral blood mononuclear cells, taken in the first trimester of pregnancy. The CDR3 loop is CASSRGQGDSGANVLTF. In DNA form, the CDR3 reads TGTGCCAGCAGCCGAGGACAGGGAGACTCTGGGGCCAACGTCCTGACTTTC.